This TCR beta chain was identified during a study of response to subunit inactivated influenza vaccine. Study observations and caveats: The authors put forward the suggestion that each seasonal influenza vaccination may bring in only a limited number of new T cells.

Of note for this clonotype: The antigen is unknown.

TCRdb independently ran MiXCR on the RT-PCR reads; one entry per CDR3 protein. This table has fewer than 650,000 distinct CDR3 sequences, approximately 13% appearing once. V was clipped by 7 bases and J by 5 bases; unmatched bases: 13. CDR3 length: 15 residues. Germline V CDR1 and CDR2: SGHRS, YFSETQ. Sequencing was performed on PBMCs from blood, taken about 6 weeks after vaccination. The chain combines TRBV5-1 with TRBJ2-7, with TRBD1 identical over 9 bases. The source is a man aged 45-60 years who received an inactivated influenza vaccine. The CDR3 sequence is CASRPGQGTVDEQYF. The CDR3 DNA is TGCGCCAGCCGGCCCGGACAGGGGACCGTTGACGAGCAGTACTTC.